The 18 T cell receptor beta chains below were found in one sample sequenced in a study of T-cell reconstitution after alpha-beta-depleted transplantation in children. The library targeted TCRbeta and was prepared with unique molecular identifiers. TCRdb analysed the PCR reads with MiXCR anew, one entry per CDR3 protein. The sample shows around 480,000 distinct CDR3 sequences, 32% of them seen only once. Sequences were derived from PBMCs from the stem cell graft donor, sampled from the stem cell graft. These receptors came from a human donor who donated a stem cell graft to a child with aplastic anemia.

The chain is built from TRBV5-1 and TRBJ2-6; D call uncertain. Germline assignment: CDR1 SGHRS and CDR2 YFSETQ. The CDR3 runs 14 residues. Trimming took 2 bases from V and 4 from J, leaving 7 bases between them. This CDR3 is CASSFLQGANVLTF. The CDR3, as DNA: TGCGCCAGCAGCTTCCTACAGGGGGCCAACGTCCTGACTTTC.

The chain carries TRBV12-3 or TRBV12-4 and TRBJ1-2; 9 bases are a match to TRBD1. V shed 6 bases and J 8 bases; nucleotides not matched to a gene: 10. The CDR3 has 14 amino acids. The CDR3 reads CASRTNWDREGYTF. The CDR3 DNA follows: TGTGCCAGCAGAACTAACTGGGACAGGGAAGGCTACACCTTC.

This clonotype was picked up a small number of times. This chain joins TRBV5-6 and TRBJ2-2; TRBD2 aligns across 12 bases. Germline assignment: CDR1 SGHDT and CDR2 YYEEEE. The V segment lost 2 bases and the J segment 6 bases; nucleotides outside the gene matches: 5. CDR3 size: 16 residues. The CDR3 loop is CASSFVTSGSSGELFF. CDR3 nucleotides: TGTGCCAGCAGCTTTGTGACTAGCGGGAGTTCCGGGGAGCTGTTTTTT.

This clonotype was observed a few times. The chain joins TRBV6-1 to TRBJ2-6; TRBD1 aligns across 7 bases. This CDR3 has 16 residues. Germline lookup yields CDR1 MNHNS and CDR2 SASEGT. V lost 5 bases and J lost 0; bases outside the gene matches: 4. CDR3 protein: CASSRTGVSGANVLTF. The CDR3 DNA is TGTGCCAGCAGTAGGACAGGAGTCTCTGGGGCCAACGTCCTGACTTTC.

This sequence joins TRBV14 and TRBJ2-7; D unclear. V was shortened by 1 base and J by 0 bases, with 7 bases between the two germline ends. Germline V lookup: CDR1 SGHDN, CDR2 FVKESK. There are 14 residues in the CDR3. CDR3 nucleotides: TGTGCCAGCAGCCAAGGCGTCTTCTCCTACGAGCAGTACGTC. This encodes CASSQGVFSYEQYV.

The chain links TRBV5-1 to TRBJ2-2, with D unclear. Trimming left V 4 bases short and J 3 bases short, with 13 bases between. The CDR3 has 15 amino acids. Germline CDR1 and CDR2: SGHRS and YFSETQ. The chain's CDR3 is CASSLRTSDTGELFF. The CDR3 DNA is TGCGCCAGCAGCCTAAGGACCTCTGACACCGGGGAGCTGTTTTTT.

The chain recombines TRBV5-1 with TRBJ2-1; 7 nucleotides align to TRBD2. After removal of 4 bases from V and 2 bases from J, the junction contained 9 bases not matched to a gene. The germline CDR1 and CDR2 sequences are SGHRS and YFSETQ. The CDR3 contains 16 residues. The CDR3 region has the DNA TGCGCCAGCAGCCGGGTTGGGGGAGGGACCTACAATGAGCAGTTCTTC. Protein product: CASSRVGGGTYNEQFF.

The V call is TRBV12-3 or TRBV12-4, the J call TRBJ1-4; weak D call: TRBD1 (5 bases). The V end lost 6 bases, the J end lost 8 bases, and 19 bases lay between the germline ends. The CDR3 totals 15 residues. CDR3 DNA: TGTGCCAGCAGCCCAGCAGGGATATCAGGGGAAAAACTGTTTTTT. Its protein product is CASSPAGISGEKLFF.

The table lists this clonotype with many counts. The chain has TRBV30 and TRBJ1-1; no clear D. V was trimmed by 0 bases and J by 8 bases, leaving 10 bases between them. The CDR3 contains 12 residues. Looked up from germline, CDR1 is GTSNPN and CDR2 is SVGIG (reference sequence). CDR3 sequence: CAWSVPGAEAFF. CDR3 bases: TGTGCCTGGAGTGTTCCTGGTGCGGAAGCTTTCTTT.

The chain has TRBV20-1 and TRBJ2-7; TRBD2 might be the D (6 bases). CDR3 length: 14 residues. The V gene lost 5 bases and the J gene lost 2 bases, with 16 bases spanning the gap. Germline loops: CDR1 DFQATT, CDR2 SNEGSKA (reference sequence). In DNA, the CDR3 is TGCAGTGCTCAGGCGGGTAGCGGTACCTACGAGCAGTACTTC. Its translation: CSAQAGSGTYEQYF.

This clonotype was detected only a few times. This chain joins TRBV6-5 and TRBJ2-2; D ambiguous. From germline, CDR1 is MNHEY and CDR2 SVGAGI. The CDR3 has 12 residues. V lost 5 bases, J lost 6 bases, and 7 bases lay in between. The CDR3 sequence is CASSRAAGELFF. CDR3 bases: TGTGCCAGCAGTCGTGCGGCCGGGGAGCTGTTTTTT.

The sample holds many counts of this clonotype. The rearrangement joins TRBV20-1 to TRBJ2-6; 9 bases fit TRBD1. This CDR3 is 17 amino acids long. Trimming took 5 bases from V and 3 from J; bases not matched to a gene: 11. Germline V gene lookup returns CDR1 DFQATT and CDR2 SNEGSKA (reference sequence). The CDR3 bases are TGCAGTGCTCCCGGGACAGGGTCTATAGGTGGGGCCAACGTCCTGACTTTC. Translating it yields CSAPGTGSIGGANVLTF.

The V and J genes are TRBV11-3 and TRBJ1-2; 8 bases align to TRBD1. The germline gives CDR1 SGHNT, CDR2 YENEEA. Trimming took 3 bases from V and 5 from J; bases not matched to a gene: 8. The CDR3 is 15 residues long. CDR3 DNA: TGTGCCAGCAGCTTGGCCGGGACAGGTACTTATGGCTACACCTTC. As protein: CASSLAGTGTYGYTF.

The rearrangement joins TRBV12-5 to TRBJ2-1; D remains unclear. V was trimmed by 1 base and J by 6 bases, leaving 13 bases between them. Germline assignment: CDR1 LGHNT and CDR2 FRNRAP. The CDR3 length is 15 residues. The CDR3, as DNA: TGTGCTAGTGGTTTGGGATCTCGACCCTTCAATGAGCAGTTCTTC. Protein product: CASGLGSRPFNEQFF.

The genes are TRBV15 and TRBJ2-4; D unclear. With 2 bases removed from V and 11 bases from J, the gap between germline ends came to 10 bases. CDR1 is LNHNV, CDR2 YYDKDF, per germline (reference sequence). The CDR3 has 12 residues. Written as DNA, the CDR3 is TGTGCCACCAGCAGACATAGCTCCTTTCAGTACTTC. This encodes CATSRHSSFQYF.

J is TRBJ2-7 and V is TRBV7-9; 11 bases map to TRBD2. CDR3 length equals 14 residues. CDR1 SEHNR and CDR2 FQNEAQ come from the germline V gene (reference sequence). Trimming removed 2 bases from V and 5 bases from J; junction bases left unmatched: 2. CDR3 region: CASSLTSGSDEQYF. In DNA, the CDR3 is TGTGCCAGCAGCTTAACTAGCGGGAGCGACGAGCAGTACTTC.

The gene calls are TRBV6-6 and TRBJ2-7; unclear D gene. The CDR3 runs 12 residues. Looked up from germline, CDR1 is MNHNY and CDR2 is SVGAGI (reference sequence). Trimming took off 8 bases at V and 1 base at J, with 9 bases between the two ends. The CDR3 here is CASGPNSYEQYF. Here the CDR3 DNA reads TGTGCCAGCGGACCCAATTCCTACGAGCAGTACTTC.

This clonotype appeared a few times. V gene TRBV7-2 combines with J gene TRBJ2-2; either TRBD1 or TRBD2 may fit D (6 bases each). The germline V gene has CDR1 SGHTA and CDR2 FQGNSA. The V end was cut by 1 base, the J end by 6 bases, with 18 bases between. This CDR3 contains 17 residues. This chain's CDR3 is CASSLGGAAMGSGELFF. CDR3 in DNA: TGTGCCAGCAGCTTAGGGGGGGCCGCGATGGGGTCCGGGGAGCTGTTTTTT.